The clone carrying this T cell receptor beta chain showed up many times. Its specificity is unknown. This CDR3 contains 12 residues. Germline V gene data show CDR1 as SQVTM and CDR2 as ANQGSEA. Trimming stripped 4 bases from V and 7 bases from J, with 13 bases between. The data were obtained in a study of shared clonotypes between healthy human individuals. Study-wide findings and caveats: Among non-shared clonotypes, generation probabilities were lower than among those shared by all four donors.

In the authors' methods: There were no quality scores in the junction-only immunoSEQ sequences, so filtering differed. Profiled with immunoSEQ multiplex PCR; TCRdb holds only in-frame clones, not every one. V and J calls and clone size follow that table, whereas D and trimming were derived from the DNA. Counted here are over 950,000 clones, 60% to 85% occurring once; the ten biggest clones make up almost 0.9%. The material sequenced was memory CD4+ T cells from PBMCs. Subset denoted: CD45RA-negative fraction. This clonotype was sampled from a man younger than 35 in good health. Some clones in this sample may be carry-over from other donors' samples. The J gene is TRBJ1-2, the V gene TRBV29-1, with D possibly being TRBD1 (5 bases). In nucleotides, the CDR3 is TGCAGCGTTGTACAGGCTGAGAGTGGCTACACCTTC. This translates into CSVVQAESGYTF.